Sequencing of this T cell receptor beta chain was carried out in a study of PD-L1 blockade in urothelial cancer. The germline gives CDR1 MNHNS, CDR2 SASEGT. The CDR3 extends over 13 amino acids. Deletions cut 1 base from V and 4 bases from J, with 7 bases between. TCRdb keeps only in-frame clones here, not all; method: immunoSEQ multiplex PCR. This sample has about 51,000 clones, with approximately 84% found just once. The receptor was isolated from a man aged 55 to 70 with urothelial cancer. The chain recombines TRBV6-1 with TRBJ2-5, with a weak D call TRBD2 (5 bases). Sequenced here: PBMCs, sampled around atezolizumab (anti-PD-L1) treatment. The CDR3 region is CASSEVGRETQYF. The CDR3 DNA sequence: TGTGCCAGCAGTGAAGTGGGGAGAGAGACCCAGTACTTC.